The entry below describes one T cell receptor beta chain. In the original processing: Amplification from reference gene primers served as the basis for estimated nucleated cell counts. Profiled with immunoSEQ multiplex PCR; TCRdb holds only in-frame clones, not every one. The V and J calls and clone size were taken over from that table, and D and trimming were inferred from the DNA. The sample carries 200,000 to 250,000 clones, 83% recorded once. This sample stems from a study of blood T cell repertoires in COVID-19. As for the study in general: The United States, Italy and Spain supplied acute and convalescent COVID-19 samples.

This CDR3 has 19 amino acids. V lost 1 base and J lost 6, with 24 bases in between. From germline, CDR1 is SGHTA and CDR2 FQGNSA. V and J are TRBV7-2 and TRBJ2-2; TRBD1 might be the D (6 bases). Sequences were obtained from peripheral blood. This sequence was found in a human donor in a cohort sampled during active COVID-19. The CDR3 region is CASSLDRWLREGVPGELFF. CDR3 nucleotides: TGTGCCAGCAGCTTAGATCGGTGGTTACGTGAGGGGGTGCCCGGGGAGCTGTTTTTT.